The 24 T cell receptor beta chains listed next were all sequenced from one sample in a study of OX40 agonist ivuxolimab in advanced cancers. Produced via immunoSEQ multiplex PCR; TCRdb's table is partial and in-frame only. The profile shows 50,000 to 65,000 clones, just under 90% of them singletons. This specimen consisted of CD4+ or CD8+ T cells sorted from blood, obtained in a trial of the OX40 agonist ivuxolimab. These receptors all come from an adult with an advanced solid tumor such as melanoma, head and neck, liver or kidney cancer.

The chain is built from TRBV7-2 and TRBJ2-1; perhaps TRBD1 as D (6 bases). The germline V and J ends were trimmed by 1 base and 1 base, with 11 bases remaining between them. This CDR3 comprises 16 residues. Germline loops: CDR1 SGHTA, CDR2 FQGNSA. CDR3 residues: CASSLVGTQSYNEQFF. CDR3 DNA sequence: TGTGCCAGCAGCTTAGTAGGGACACAGTCCTACAATGAGCAGTTCTTC.

The chain recombines TRBV5-1 with TRBJ2-5; no clear D. With 4 bases removed from V and 1 base from J, the gap between germline ends came to 5 bases. This CDR3 is built from 12 residues. CDR1 is SGHRS, CDR2 YFSETQ, per germline. Here the CDR3 DNA reads TGCGCCAGCAGCCTGAGCCAAGAGACCCAGTACTTC. It specifies CASSLSQETQYF. Together with reference TRBV5-1 and TRBJ2-5, the CDR3 gives the full variable domain: KAGVTQTPRYLIKTRGQQVTLSCSPISGHRSVSWYQQTPGQGLQFLFEYFSETQRNKGNFPGRFSGRQFSNSRSEMNVSTLELGDSALYLCASSLSQETQYFGPGTRLLVL.

CDR3 bases: TGTGCCAGTAGTATATTTGGGGCAGCGAACACTGAAGCTTTCTTT. Translated, it gives CASSIFGAANTEAFF. This sequence joins TRBV19 and TRBJ1-1, with D possibly TRBD1 on 5 matching bases. V lost 2 bases and J lost 1, with 11 bases in between. From germline, CDR1 is LNHDA and CDR2 SQIVND (reference sequence). This CDR3 comprises 15 residues.

The chain couples TRBV6-8 to TRBJ2-7; 8 bases fit TRBD2. The CDR3 has 16 amino acids. Germline V gives CDR1 MNHGY, CDR2 SAAAGT. V dropped 2 bases and J dropped 2; count of bases not matched to a gene: 8. CDR3 sequence (DNA): TGTGCCAGCAGTTACCGTGGCGGGAGGCTAGCCTACGAGCAGTACTTC. Its protein is CASSYRGGRLAYEQYF.

This clone was seen just once. The rearrangement uses TRBV5-6 and TRBJ1-3; no definite D call. The V end was cut by 4 bases, the J end by 0 bases, with 14 bases between. The CDR3 is 16 residues long. Germline lookup yields CDR1 SGHDT and CDR2 YYEEEE. CDR3 in amino acids: CASSRRVESSGNTIYF. The CDR3 DNA follows: TGTGCCAGCAGCCGGCGGGTGGAGTCCTCTGGAAACACCATATATTTT.

The V gene is TRBV5-4, the J gene TRBJ1-5; unclear D gene. The V end was cut by 2 bases, the J end by 4 bases, with 7 bases between. The CDR3 is 13 residues long. CDR1 is SGHNT, CDR2 YYREEE, per germline (reference sequence). The CDR3 DNA sequence: TGTGCCAGCAGCTTCGGTCTGAATCAGCCCCAGCATTTT. This sequence encodes CASSFGLNQPQHF.

The chain has TRBV2 and TRBJ1-5; no reliable D call. This CDR3 has 14 amino acids. The germline V gene encodes CDR1 SNHLY and CDR2 FYNNEI. Trimming shortened V by 0 bases and J by 7 bases, and 10 bases separated the two germline ends. In nucleotides, the CDR3 is TGTGCCAGCAGTGAAGCGGGAGGGTTCCAGCCCCAGCATTTT. Amino acids: CASSEAGGFQPQHF.

A few counts support this clone. The chain uses TRBV11-2 and TRBJ1-1; tentatively, D is TRBD1 (6 bases). CDR1 SGHAT and CDR2 FQNNGV come from the germline V gene. There are 14 residues in the CDR3. Trimming took off 1 base at V and 5 bases at J, with 11 bases between the two ends. CDR3 sequence: CASSLGGARTEAFF. DNA of the CDR3: TGTGCCAGCAGCTTAGGGGGGGCGAGGACTGAAGCTTTCTTT.

This clone is medium-sized by share. CDR3 sequence: CASSEGLGTSGGRGYF. CDR3 bases: TGTGCCAGCAGTGAGGGCCTCGGGACTAGCGGGGGACGTGGATACTTC. This chain links TRBV2 with TRBJ2-7, with 14 bases matching TRBD2. This CDR3 spans 16 amino acids. Germline CDR1 is SNHLY and CDR2 is FYNNEI. Trimming at V came to 3 bases and at J to 13 bases, leaving 14 bases not matched to a gene.

The V call is TRBV7-8, the J call TRBJ2-1; D is perhaps TRBD1 (6 bases). Trimming pared 8 bases from V and 2 bases from J, leaving 13 bases between. The germline CDR1 and CDR2 sequences are SGHVS and FQNEAQ. The CDR3 extends over 14 amino acids. The CDR3 spells CASGRDTTYNEQFF. In DNA form, the CDR3 reads TGTGCCAGCGGCCGGGACACCACCTACAATGAGCAGTTCTTC. Complete variable domain (other parts from reference TRBV7-8 and TRBJ2-1): GAGVSQSPRYKVAKRGQDVALRCDPISGHVSLFWYQQALGQGPEFLTYFQNEAQLDKSGLPSDRFFAERPEGSVSTLKIQRTQQEDSAVYLCASGRDTTYNEQFFGPGTRLTVL.

V gene TRBV7-6 combines with J gene TRBJ2-3; D possibly corresponds to TRBD2 (5 bases). The V gene lost 6 bases and the J gene lost 8 bases, with 24 bases spanning the gap. The germline V gene has CDR1 SGHVS and CDR2 FNYEAQ. This CDR3 is built from 16 residues. The CDR3 DNA is TGTGCCAGCAGTCCTCTAACCGGGCCCAGCGGATCTACGCAGTATTTT. Translation: CASSPLTGPSGSTQYF.

CDR3 in DNA: TGCGCCAGCAGCTTTTCGGGGGGATCGGGCTATGGCTACACCTTC. Translation: CASSFSGGSGYGYTF. The chain is built from TRBV5-1 and TRBJ1-2; maybe TRBD1 (5 bases). CDR3 length equals 15 residues. CDR1 and CDR2 from the germline V gene are SGHRS and YFSETQ. V lost 2 bases, J lost 4 bases, and 15 bases lay in between.

This rearrangement joins TRBV29-1 to TRBJ1-2; no reliable D call. The CDR3 has 11 amino acids. Per the germline V gene, CDR1 is SQVTM and CDR2 is ANQGSEA. V was cut by 0 bases and J by 6 bases, with 5 bases left in between. The CDR3 spells CSVEDINGYTF. The CDR3 bases are TGCAGCGTTGAAGACATAAATGGCTACACCTTC.

The V call is TRBV28, the J call TRBJ2-6; no definite D call. The germline V gene has CDR1 MDHEN and CDR2 SYDVKM. This CDR3 is 13 amino acids long. V lost 10 bases and J 0 bases, leaving 7 bases between the germline ends. CDR3 protein: CANRYSGANVLTF. The CDR3 DNA reads as TGTGCCAACCGGTACTCTGGGGCCAACGTCCTGACTTTC. Filled out from reference TRBV28 and TRBJ2-6, the complete variable domain reads DVKVTQSSRYLVKRTGEKVFLECVQDMDHENMFWYRQDPGLGLRLIYFSYDVKMKEKGDIPEGYSVSREKKERFSLILESASTNQTSMYLCANRYSGANVLTFGAGSRLTVL.

This clone was counted a few times. The chain has TRBV7-3 and TRBJ2-2; unclear D gene. In germline, CDR1 is SGHTA, CDR2 FQGTGA. This CDR3 is built from 13 residues. V dropped 2 bases and J dropped 8 bases, with 9 bases sitting between them. CDR3 nucleotides: TGTGCCAGCAGCTTACAGCTTTCGGGGGAGCTGTTTTTT. It encodes CASSLQLSGELFF.

CDR3 DNA sequence: TGTGCCAGCAGCCCGGATACAGGGTTTGGTCAGCCCCAGCATTTT. It encodes CASSPDTGFGQPQHF. V usage is TRBV7-6 and J usage is TRBJ1-5; possible D gene TRBD1, 6 bases. Trimming took off 5 bases at V and 6 bases at J, with 17 bases between the two ends. Germline V gene data show CDR1 as SGHVS and CDR2 as FNYEAQ. CDR3 length: 15 residues.

This clone was seen more than once but under ten times. The V gene is TRBV12-5, the J gene TRBJ2-7; 10 nucleotides match TRBD2. The CDR3 length is 13 residues. From germline, CDR1 is LGHNT and CDR2 FRNRAP. V was clipped by 7 bases and J by 4 bases; unmatched bases: 4. CDR3 sequence reads: CASAGTSDYEQYF. In DNA, the CDR3 is TGTGCTAGTGCCGGGACTAGCGATTACGAGCAGTACTTC.

This clone was detected once. The V call is TRBV6-5, the J call TRBJ1-3; 7 bases line up with TRBD1. With V trimmed by 4 bases and J by 9 bases, 9 bases remained unmatched. CDR3 size: 14 residues. From germline, CDR1 is MNHEY and CDR2 SVGAGI. CDR3 DNA: TGTGCCAGCAGTTCCCTAGGGACAGAGTCCACCATATATTTT. Its protein is CASSSLGTESTIYF.

J is TRBJ2-7 and V is TRBV19; 7 bases are a match to TRBD2. The CDR3 covers 13 residues. The germline V gene has CDR1 LNHDA and CDR2 SQIVND (reference sequence). The junction had 12 bases not matched to a gene; V was cut back by 10 bases and J by 6 bases. The CDR3 sequence is CATTRGEGGEQYF. Written as DNA, the CDR3 is TGTGCCACGACCCGTGGGGAGGGCGGCGAGCAGTACTTC. Combining the CDR3 with reference TRBV19 and TRBJ2-7 gives the whole variable domain DGGITQSPKYLFRKEGQNVTLSCEQNLNHDAMYWYRQDPGQGLRLIYYSQIVNDFQKGDIAEGYSVSREKKESFPLTVTSAQKNPTAFYLCATTRGEGGEQYFGPGTRLTVT.

The chain is built from TRBV29-1 and TRBJ1-1; D ambiguous. The germline CDR1 and CDR2 sequences are SQVTM and ANQGSEA. V gave up 2 bases and J gave up 10 bases, with 17 bases separating them. This CDR3 spans 13 amino acids. In DNA, the CDR3 is TGCAGCGTTGAAAGTCGTAAAGAAATAAGAGCTTTCTTT. Its protein is CSVESRKEIRAFF.

This rearrangement joins TRBV28 to TRBJ1-5, with D maybe TRBD1 (6 bases). This CDR3 spans 15 amino acids. V was trimmed by 5 bases and J by 4 bases, leaving 15 bases between them. Germline CDR1 MDHEN, CDR2 SYDVKM. CDR3 protein: CASSLYGTRNQPQHF. Here the CDR3 DNA reads TGTGCCAGCAGTCTGTACGGGACAAGGAATCAGCCCCAGCATTTT.

The chain joins TRBV5-4 to TRBJ2-1; the D call may be TRBD1 or TRBD2 (5 bases each). This CDR3 comprises 15 residues. Looked up from germline, CDR1 is SGHNT and CDR2 is YYREEE (reference sequence). V lost 1 base and J lost 0, with 8 bases in between. The CDR3 coding sequence is TGTGCCAGCAGCTTGTCAGGGAGCTCCTACAATGAGCAGTTCTTC. Translation: CASSLSGSSYNEQFF. Looking up the rest from reference TRBV5-4 and TRBJ2-1 gives the full variable domain: ETGVTQSPTHLIKTRGQQVTLRCSSQSGHNTVSWYQQALGQGPQFIFQYYREEENGRGNFPPRFSGLQFPNYSSELNVNALELDDSALYLCASSLSGSSYNEQFFGPGTRLTVL.

The V call is TRBV6-5, the J call TRBJ1-6; 8 bases line up with TRBD1. CDR1 is MNHEY, CDR2 SVGAGI, per germline. V trimming: 5 bases; J trimming: 8 bases; junction bases outside the gene matches: 8. The CDR3 loop spans 15 amino acids. CDR3 bases: TGTGCCAGCAGTCAATCTCAGGGGGCGGATTCACCCCTCCACTTT. It is translated as CASSQSQGADSPLHF.

The chain is built from TRBV5-1 and TRBJ2-3; 9 bases are shared with TRBD2. J gave up 6 bases and V 7 bases, and 12 bases lay outside the gene matches. Germline V CDR1 and CDR2: SGHRS, YFSETQ. The CDR3 consists of 15 residues. The CDR3 region is CASGRSGGSRDTQYF. The DNA of the CDR3 is TGCGCCAGCGGCCGGAGCGGGGGGAGTAGGGATACGCAGTATTTT.